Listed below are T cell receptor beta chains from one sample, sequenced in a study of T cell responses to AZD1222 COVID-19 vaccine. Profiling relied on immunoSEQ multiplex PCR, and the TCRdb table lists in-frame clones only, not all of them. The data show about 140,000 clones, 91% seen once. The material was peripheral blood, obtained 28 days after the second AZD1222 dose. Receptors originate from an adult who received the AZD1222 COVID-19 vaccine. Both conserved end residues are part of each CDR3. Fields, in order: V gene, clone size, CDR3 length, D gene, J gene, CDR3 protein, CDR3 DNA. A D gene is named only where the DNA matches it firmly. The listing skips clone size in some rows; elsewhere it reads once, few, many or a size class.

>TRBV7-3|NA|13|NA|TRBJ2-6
CASSLQGANVLTF
TGTGCCAGCAGCTTACAGGGGGCCAACGTCCTGACTTTC
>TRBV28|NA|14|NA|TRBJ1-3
CASSPRHGGNTIYF
TGTGCCAGCAGTCCCCGACACGGAGGAAACACCATATATTTT
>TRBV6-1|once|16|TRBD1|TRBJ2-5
CASSDREQGVWETQYF
TGTGCCAGCAGTGACCGAGAACAGGGGGTATGGGAGACCCAGTACTTC
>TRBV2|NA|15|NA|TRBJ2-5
CASNSPVDGQETQYF
TGTGCCAGCAATTCTCCTGTGGACGGACAAGAGACCCAGTACTTC
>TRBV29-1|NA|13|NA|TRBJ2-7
CSVTSPASYEQYF
TGCAGCGTAACCAGTCCCGCCAGCTACGAGCAGTACTTC
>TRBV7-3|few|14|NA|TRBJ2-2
CASSLMRNTGELFF
TGTGCCAGCAGCTTAATGAGGAACACCGGGGAGCTGTTTTTT
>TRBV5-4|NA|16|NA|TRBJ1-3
CASSPSLRGSGNTIYF
TGTGCCAGCAGCCCGTCTCTCCGGGGCTCTGGAAACACCATATATTTT
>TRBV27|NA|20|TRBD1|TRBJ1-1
CASSHTGDPFTRSQNTEAFF
TGTGCCAGCAGCCATACAGGGGACCCCTTTACCCGTAGTCAGAACACTGAAGCTTTCTTT
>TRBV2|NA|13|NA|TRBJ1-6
CASTPGAYSPLHF
TGTGCCAGCACTCCGGGAGCATACTCACCCCTCCACTTT
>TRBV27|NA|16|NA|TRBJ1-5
CASSSRKDRRNQPQHF
TGTGCCAGCAGTTCTAGGAAGGACAGACGCAATCAGCCCCAGCATTTT
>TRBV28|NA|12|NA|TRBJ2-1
CASRTQNNEQFF
TGTGCCAGCAGGACTCAAAACAATGAGCAGTTCTTC
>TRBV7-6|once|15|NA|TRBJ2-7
CASSVYREGPYEQYF
TGTGCCAGCAGCGTTTACAGGGAAGGGCCTTACGAGCAGTACTTC
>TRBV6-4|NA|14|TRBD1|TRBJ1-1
CASSEQGANTEAFF
TGTGCCAGCAGTGAACAGGGGGCGAACACTGAAGCTTTCTTT
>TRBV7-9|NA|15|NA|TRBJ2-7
CASSLDPGLTYEQYF
TGTGCCAGCAGCTTAGACCCGGGACTCACCTACGAGCAGTACTTC